This T cell receptor (beta chain) was captured by sequencing in a study of shared clonotypes between healthy human individuals. This CDR3 comprises 17 residues. V lost 0 bases, J lost 0 bases, and 6 bases stayed unmatched. The V gene's germline CDR1 is SGHNT and CDR2 YYREEE (reference sequence). Clones were sequenced by immunoSEQ multiplex PCR, and TCRdb holds only the in-frame ones, with some missing. The repertoire consists of 2 million to 2.5 million clones, with approximately 95% occurring once and the leading ten covering 0.3% to 0.4%. This receptor was taken from a man between 18 and 35 years old in good health. Some clones in this sample may be carry-over from other donors' samples. The V call is TRBV5-4, the J call TRBJ2-7, with 10 bases fitting TRBD2. Material: naive CD4+ T cells from PBMCs. This sample's subset: CD45RA+ positively selected. CDR3 nucleotide sequence: TGTGCCAGCAGCTTGGGACTAGCGGGTAGCCTCTCCTACGAGCAGTACTTC. Its translation is CASSLGLAGSLSYEQYF.